The present entry profiles one T cell receptor beta chain with its context. Its specificity is unknown. A read error may account for a junction end that differs from germline. This CDR3 spans 16 amino acids. In germline, CDR1 is SGHTA, CDR2 FQGNSA. From the 5' RACE reads, TCRdb called clonotypes with MiXCR, one entry per CDR3 protein. This sample carries 1.5 million to 2 million distinct CDR3 sequences, about 32% of them seen once, and the ten largest clones take around 0.3%. All donors comprised healthy Caucasians. These data are taken from a study of identical twins. Overall study findings and caveats: Twins shared out-of-frame alpha sequences with excess low generation probability.

The sequenced sample was cord blood. The rearrangement joins TRBV7-2 to TRBJ2-1; perhaps TRBD1 as D (6 bases). The clonotype originates from a newborn girl in good health. The chain's CDR3 is CASGLAWGLLNNEQFF. The CDR3 nucleotides are TGTGCCAGCGGCTTAGCGTGGGGGCTATTGAACAATGAGCAGTTCTTC. Looking up the rest from reference TRBV7-2 and TRBJ2-1 gives the full variable domain: GAGVSQSPSNKVTEKGKDVELRCDPISGHTALYWYRQSLGQGLEFLIYFQGNSAPDKSGLPSDRFSAERTGGSVSTLTIQRTQQEDSAVYLCASGLAWGLLNNEQFFGPGTRLTVL.